Sequencing of this TCR beta chain was carried out in a study of CD4 T cells in relation to SARS-CoV-2 and coronaviruses. The overall study: ViraFEST: approximately 10-day antigen culture of PBMCs, then TCR beta CDR3 sequencing. Study-wide results and caveats: Each donor contributed either pre-pandemic or post-infection samples, not both.

CD4+ T cells from unexposed donors were obtained before the COVID-19 pandemic (2011-2018). Isolation of CD4+ T cells took place after around 11 days in culture. Cells permitting, SARS-CoV-2 S/N and four cold-coronavirus spikes were tested on unexposed-donor CD4+ T cells. Sequencing used immunoSEQ multiplex PCR; TCRdb keeps in-frame clones, though not all of them. This table has roughly 18,000 clones, around three quarters appearing once. Regarding this clone: The antigen remains unidentified.

CDR1 LGHDT and CDR2 YNNKEL come from the germline V gene (reference sequence). This CDR3 is built from 14 residues. With 2 bases removed from V and 5 bases from J, the gap between germline ends came to 12 bases. The gene calls are TRBV3-1 (or the pseudogene TRBV3-2) and TRBJ2-5, with a tentative D call TRBD2 (6 bases). The sample consisted of CD4+ T cells from PBMCs, cultured in vitro. The receptor was derived from a human donor in good health. In nucleotides, the CDR3 is TGTGCCAGCAGCCAATCGGGAGAACGGGAGACCCAGTACTTC. Encoded protein: CASSQSGERETQYF.